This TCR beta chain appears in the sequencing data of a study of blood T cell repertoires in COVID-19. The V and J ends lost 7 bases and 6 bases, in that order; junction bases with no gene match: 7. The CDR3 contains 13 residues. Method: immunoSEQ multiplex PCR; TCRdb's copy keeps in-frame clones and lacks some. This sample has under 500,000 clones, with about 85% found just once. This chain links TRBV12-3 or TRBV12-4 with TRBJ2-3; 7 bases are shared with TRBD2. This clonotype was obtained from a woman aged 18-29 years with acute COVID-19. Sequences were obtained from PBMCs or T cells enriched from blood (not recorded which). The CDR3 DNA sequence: TGTGCCAGCACCGACGGGGGGAGGGATACGCAGTATTTT. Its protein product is CASTDGGRDTQYF.